This T cell receptor beta chain was identified during a study of long-term antiretroviral therapy in people with HIV. Study-level findings and limits: Older ART regimens may have been in use when blood was drawn between about 2004 and 2018.

Trimming removed 3 bases from V and 6 bases from J, with 16 bases in between. The CDR3 length is 15 residues. The V gene's germline CDR1 is SGHRS and CDR2 YFSETQ. At survey level, the immunoSEQ assay was run in its v3.0 version. TCRdb keeps only in-frame clones here, not all; method: immunoSEQ multiplex PCR. The table includes roughly 45,000 clones, about 80% detected once. In regard to this clone: Its specificity is not known.

Sequencing used unsorted PBMCs, obtained 0.8 years after starting antiretroviral therapy. The V gene is TRBV5-1, the J gene TRBJ1-5; a weak D match, TRBD1 (5 bases). The receptor's source is a woman younger than 30 with HIV. CDR3 protein: CASSSAGDVGQPQHF. For the CDR3, the DNA is TGCGCCAGCAGCTCGGCGGGGGACGTGGGTCAGCCCCAGCATTTT.